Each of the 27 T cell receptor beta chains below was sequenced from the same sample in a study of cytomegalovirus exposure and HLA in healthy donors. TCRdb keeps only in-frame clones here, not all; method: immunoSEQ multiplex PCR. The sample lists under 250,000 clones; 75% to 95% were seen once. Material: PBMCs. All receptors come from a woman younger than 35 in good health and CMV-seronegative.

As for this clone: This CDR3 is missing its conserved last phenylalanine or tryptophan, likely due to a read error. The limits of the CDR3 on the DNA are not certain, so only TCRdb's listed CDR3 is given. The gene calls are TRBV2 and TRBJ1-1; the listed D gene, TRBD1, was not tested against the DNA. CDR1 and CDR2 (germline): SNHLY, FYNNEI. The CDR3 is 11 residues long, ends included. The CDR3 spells CASSDSQKTKL.

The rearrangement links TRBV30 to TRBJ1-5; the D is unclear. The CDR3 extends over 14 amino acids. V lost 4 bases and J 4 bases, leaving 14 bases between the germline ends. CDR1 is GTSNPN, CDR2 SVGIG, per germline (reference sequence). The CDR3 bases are TGTGCCTGGAACAGCAATCCCCCAAATCAGCCCCAGCATTTT. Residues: CAWNSNPPNQPQHF.

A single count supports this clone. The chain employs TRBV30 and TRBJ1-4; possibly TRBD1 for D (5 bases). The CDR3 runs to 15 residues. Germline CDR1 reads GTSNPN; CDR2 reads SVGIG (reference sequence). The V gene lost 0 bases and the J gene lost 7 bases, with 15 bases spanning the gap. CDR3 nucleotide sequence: TGTGCCTGGAGTGTATTTATGCAGGGAAGTGAAAAACTGTTTTTT. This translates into CAWSVFMQGSEKLFF.

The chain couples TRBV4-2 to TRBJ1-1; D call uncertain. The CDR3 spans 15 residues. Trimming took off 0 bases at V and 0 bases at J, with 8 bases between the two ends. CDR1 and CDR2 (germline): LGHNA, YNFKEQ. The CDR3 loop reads CASSQDGNMNTEAFF. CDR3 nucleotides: TGTGCCAGCAGCCAAGACGGGAACATGAACACTGAAGCTTTCTTT.

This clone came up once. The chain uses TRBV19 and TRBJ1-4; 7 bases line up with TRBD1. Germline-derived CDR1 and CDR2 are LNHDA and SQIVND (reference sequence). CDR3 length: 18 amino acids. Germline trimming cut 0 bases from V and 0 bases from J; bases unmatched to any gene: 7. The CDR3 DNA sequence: TGTGCCAGTAGTATAGAAGGGGGCTTGTCTGCAACTAATGAAAAACTGTTTTTT. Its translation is CASSIEGGLSATNEKLFF.

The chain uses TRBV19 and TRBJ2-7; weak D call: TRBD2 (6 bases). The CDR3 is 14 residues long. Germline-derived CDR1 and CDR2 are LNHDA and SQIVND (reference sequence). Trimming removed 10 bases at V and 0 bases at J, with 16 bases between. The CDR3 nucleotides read TGTGCCACCGCGCTAGCGCCGACCTCCTACGAGCAGTACTTC. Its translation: CATALAPTSYEQYF.

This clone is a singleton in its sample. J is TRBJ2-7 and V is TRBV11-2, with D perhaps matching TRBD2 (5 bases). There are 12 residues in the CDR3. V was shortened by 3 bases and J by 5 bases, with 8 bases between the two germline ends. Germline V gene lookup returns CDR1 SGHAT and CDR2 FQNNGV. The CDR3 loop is CASSLDWDEQYF. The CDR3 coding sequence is TGTGCCAGCAGCTTGGACTGGGACGAGCAGTACTTC. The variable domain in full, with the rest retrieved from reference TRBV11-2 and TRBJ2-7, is EAGVAQSPRYKIIEKRQSVAFWCNPISGHATLYWYQQILGQGPKLLIQFQNNGVVDDSQLPKDRFSAERLKGVDSTLKIQPAKLEDSAVYLCASSLDWDEQYFGPGTRLTVT.

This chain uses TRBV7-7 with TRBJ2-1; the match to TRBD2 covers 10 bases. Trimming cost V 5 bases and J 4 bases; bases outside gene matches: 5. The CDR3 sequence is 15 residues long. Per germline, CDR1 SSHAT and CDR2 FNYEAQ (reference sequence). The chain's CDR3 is CASSPSGLAYNEQFF. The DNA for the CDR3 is TGTGCCAGCAGCCCATCGGGACTAGCGTACAATGAGCAGTTCTTC.

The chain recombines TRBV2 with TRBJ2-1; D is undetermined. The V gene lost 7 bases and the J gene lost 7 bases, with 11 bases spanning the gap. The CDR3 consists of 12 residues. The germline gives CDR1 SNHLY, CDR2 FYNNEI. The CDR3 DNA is TGTGCCAGCATTAGAGCTGATAATGAGCAGTTCTTC. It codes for CASIRADNEQFF. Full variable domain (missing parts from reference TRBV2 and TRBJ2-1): EPEVTQTPSHQVTQMGQEVILRCVPISNHLYFYWYRQILGQKVEFLVSFYNNEISEKSEIFDDQFSVERPDGSNFTLKIRSTKLEDSAMYFCASIRADNEQFFGPGTRLTVL.

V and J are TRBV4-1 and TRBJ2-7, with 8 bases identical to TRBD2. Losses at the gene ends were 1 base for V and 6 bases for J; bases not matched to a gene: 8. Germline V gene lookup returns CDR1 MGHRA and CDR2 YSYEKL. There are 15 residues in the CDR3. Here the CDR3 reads CASSQVLDAGGEQYF. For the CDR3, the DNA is TGCGCCAGCAGCCAAGTTCTAGACGCGGGAGGCGAGCAGTACTTC.

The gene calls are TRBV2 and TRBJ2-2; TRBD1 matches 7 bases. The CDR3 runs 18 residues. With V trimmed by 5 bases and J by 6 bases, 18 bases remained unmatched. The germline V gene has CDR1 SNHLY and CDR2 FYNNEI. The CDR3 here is CASSLDRAGSLLAGELFF. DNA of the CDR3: TGTGCCAGCAGTCTCGACAGGGCCGGGTCCTTGTTGGCCGGGGAGCTGTTTTTT.

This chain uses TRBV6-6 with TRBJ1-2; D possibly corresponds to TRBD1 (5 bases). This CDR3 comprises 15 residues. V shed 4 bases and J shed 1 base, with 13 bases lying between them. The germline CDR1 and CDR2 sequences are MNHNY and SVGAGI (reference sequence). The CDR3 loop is CASSFREGSNYGYTF. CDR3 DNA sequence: TGTGCCAGCAGTTTCAGGGAGGGGAGTAACTATGGCTACACCTTC.

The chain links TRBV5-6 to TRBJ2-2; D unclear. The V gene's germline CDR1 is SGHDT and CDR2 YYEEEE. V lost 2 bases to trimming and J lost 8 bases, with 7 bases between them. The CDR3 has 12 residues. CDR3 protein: CASSLGAGELFF. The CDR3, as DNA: TGTGCCAGCAGCTTAGGAGCTGGGGAGCTGTTTTTT.

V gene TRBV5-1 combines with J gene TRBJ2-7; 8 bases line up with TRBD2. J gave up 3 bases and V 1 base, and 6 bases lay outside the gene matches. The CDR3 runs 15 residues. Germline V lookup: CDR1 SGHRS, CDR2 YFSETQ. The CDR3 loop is CASSLWTGLGYEQYF. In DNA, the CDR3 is TGCGCCAGCAGCTTGTGGACGGGACTAGGCTACGAGCAGTACTTC.

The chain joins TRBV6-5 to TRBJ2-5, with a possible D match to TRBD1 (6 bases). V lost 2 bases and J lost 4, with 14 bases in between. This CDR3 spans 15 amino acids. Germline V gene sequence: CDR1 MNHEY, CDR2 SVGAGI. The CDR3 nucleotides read TGTGCCAGCAGTTACACTCAGGGGTTGGGAGAGACCCAGTACTTC. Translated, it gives CASSYTQGLGETQYF.

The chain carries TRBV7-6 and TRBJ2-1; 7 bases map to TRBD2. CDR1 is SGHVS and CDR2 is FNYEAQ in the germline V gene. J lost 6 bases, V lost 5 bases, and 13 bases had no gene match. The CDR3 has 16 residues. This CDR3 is CASSPRTRNSPNEQFF. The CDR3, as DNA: TGTGCCAGCAGCCCCAGGACTAGAAATAGTCCCAATGAGCAGTTCTTC. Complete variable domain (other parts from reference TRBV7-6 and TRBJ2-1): GAGVSQSPRYKVTKRGQDVALRCDPISGHVSLYWYRQALGQGPEFLTYFNYEAQQDKSGLPNDRFSAERPEGSISTLTIQRTEQRDSAMYRCASSPRTRNSPNEQFFGPGTRLTVL.

In DNA form, the CDR3 reads TGTGCCGGAGGGTTGCCTAACTATGGCTACACCTTC. It yields the protein CAGGLPNYGYTF. The chain uses TRBV2 and TRBJ1-2; no clear D gene. This CDR3 contains 12 residues. Germline loops: CDR1 SNHLY, CDR2 FYNNEI. With 11 bases removed from V and 0 bases from J, the gap between germline ends came to 10 bases. The entire variable domain, with the rest obtained from reference TRBV2 and TRBJ1-2, is as follows: EPEVTQTPSHQVTQMGQEVILRCVPISNHLYFYWYRQILGQKVEFLVSFYNNEISEKSEIFDDQFSVERPDGSNFTLKIRSTKLEDSAMYFCAGGLPNYGYTFGSGTRLTVV.

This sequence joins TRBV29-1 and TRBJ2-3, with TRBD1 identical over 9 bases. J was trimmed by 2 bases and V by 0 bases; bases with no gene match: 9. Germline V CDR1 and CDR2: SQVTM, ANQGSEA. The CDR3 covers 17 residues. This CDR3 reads CSVEDPGGTGHTDTQYF. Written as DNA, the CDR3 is TGCAGCGTTGAAGATCCTGGGGGGACAGGGCACACAGATACGCAGTATTTT.

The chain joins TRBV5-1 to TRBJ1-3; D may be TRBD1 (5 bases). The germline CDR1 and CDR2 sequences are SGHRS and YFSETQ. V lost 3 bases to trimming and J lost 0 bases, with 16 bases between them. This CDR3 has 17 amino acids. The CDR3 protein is CASSWGMAGSSGNTIYF. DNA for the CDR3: TGCGCCAGCAGCTGGGGGATGGCGGGGAGCTCTGGAAACACCATATATTTT.

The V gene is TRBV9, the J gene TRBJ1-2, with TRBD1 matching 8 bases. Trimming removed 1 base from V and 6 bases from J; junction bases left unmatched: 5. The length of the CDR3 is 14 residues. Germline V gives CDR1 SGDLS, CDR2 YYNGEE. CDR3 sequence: CASSVRAGGDGYTF. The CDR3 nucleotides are TGTGCCAGCAGCGTAAGGGCAGGGGGCGATGGCTACACCTTC. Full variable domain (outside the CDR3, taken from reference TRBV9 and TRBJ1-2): DSGVTQTPKHLITATGQRVTLRCSPRSGDLSVYWYQQSLDQGLQFLIQYYNGEERAKGNILERFSAQQFPDLHSELNLSSLELGDSALYFCASSVRAGGDGYTFGSGTRLTVV.

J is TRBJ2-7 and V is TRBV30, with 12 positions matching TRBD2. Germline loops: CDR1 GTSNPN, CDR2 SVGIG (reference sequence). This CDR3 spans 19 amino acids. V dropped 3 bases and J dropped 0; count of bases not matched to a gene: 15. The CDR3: CAWRDTGTSGRRSSYEQYF. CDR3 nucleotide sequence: TGTGCCTGGAGGGACACAGGAACTAGCGGGAGGCGCAGCTCCTACGAGCAGTACTTC.

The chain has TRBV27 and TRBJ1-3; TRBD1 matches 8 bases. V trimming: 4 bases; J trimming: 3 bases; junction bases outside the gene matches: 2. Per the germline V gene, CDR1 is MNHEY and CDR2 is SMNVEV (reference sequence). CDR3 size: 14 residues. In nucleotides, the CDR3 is TGTGCCAGCAGTTCGGACAGGGTTGGAAACACCATATATTTT. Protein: CASSSDRVGNTIYF.

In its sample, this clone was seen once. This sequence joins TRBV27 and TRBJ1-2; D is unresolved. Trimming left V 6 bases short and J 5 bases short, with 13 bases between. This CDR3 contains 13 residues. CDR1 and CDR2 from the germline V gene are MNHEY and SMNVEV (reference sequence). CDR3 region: CASSLTRSYGYTF. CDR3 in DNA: TGTGCCAGCAGCCTAACTCGGTCGTATGGCTACACCTTC.

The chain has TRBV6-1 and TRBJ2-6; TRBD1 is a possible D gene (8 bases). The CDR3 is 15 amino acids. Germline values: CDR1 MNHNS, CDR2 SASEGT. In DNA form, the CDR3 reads TGTGCGACAGGGGAGGGAAGCTCTGGGGCCAACGTCCTGACTTTC. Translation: CATGEGSSGANVLTF.

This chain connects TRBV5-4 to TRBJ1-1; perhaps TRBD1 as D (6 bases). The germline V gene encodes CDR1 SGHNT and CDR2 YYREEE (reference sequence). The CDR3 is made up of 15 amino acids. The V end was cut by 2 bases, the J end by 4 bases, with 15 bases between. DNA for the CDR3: TGTGCCAGCAGCTTACGGGGAAGGGGGTTCACTGAAGCTTTCTTT. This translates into CASSLRGRGFTEAFF. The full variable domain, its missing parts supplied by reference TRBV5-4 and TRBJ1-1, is ETGVTQSPTHLIKTRGQQVTLRCSSQSGHNTVSWYQQALGQGPQFIFQYYREEENGRGNFPPRFSGLQFPNYSSELNVNALELDDSALYLCASSLRGRGFTEAFFGQGTRLTVV.

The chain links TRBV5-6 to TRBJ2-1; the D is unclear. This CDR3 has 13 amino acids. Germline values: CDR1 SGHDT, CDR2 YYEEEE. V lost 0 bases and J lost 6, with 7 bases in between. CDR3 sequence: CASSLAAGNEQFF. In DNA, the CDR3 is TGTGCCAGCAGCTTGGCCGCCGGCAATGAGCAGTTCTTC.

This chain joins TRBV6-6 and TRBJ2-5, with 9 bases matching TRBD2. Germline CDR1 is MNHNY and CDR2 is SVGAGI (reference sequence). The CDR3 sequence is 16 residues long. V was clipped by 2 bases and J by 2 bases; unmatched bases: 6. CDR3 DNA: TGTGCCAGCAGTTACCCCGTTAGCGGGAGACAAGAGACCCAGTACTTC. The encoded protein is CASSYPVSGRQETQYF.